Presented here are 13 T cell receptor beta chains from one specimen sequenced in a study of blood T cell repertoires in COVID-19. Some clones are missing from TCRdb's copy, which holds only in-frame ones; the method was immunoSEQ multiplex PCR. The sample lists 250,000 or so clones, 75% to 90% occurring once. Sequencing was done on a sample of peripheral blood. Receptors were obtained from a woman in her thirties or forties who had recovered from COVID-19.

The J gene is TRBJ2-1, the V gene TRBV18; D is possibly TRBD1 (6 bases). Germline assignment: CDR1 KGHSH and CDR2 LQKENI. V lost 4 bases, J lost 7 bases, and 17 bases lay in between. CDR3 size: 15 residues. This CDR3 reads CASSLGLGARNEQFF. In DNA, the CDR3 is TGTGCCAGCTCACTCGGGCTGGGGGCGCGGAATGAGCAGTTCTTC.

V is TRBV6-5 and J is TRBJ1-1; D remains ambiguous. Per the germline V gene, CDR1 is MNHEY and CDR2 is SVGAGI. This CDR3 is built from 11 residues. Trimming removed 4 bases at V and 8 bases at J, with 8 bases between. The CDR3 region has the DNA TGTGCCAGCAGTTCCCCCGGGGAAGCTTTCTTT. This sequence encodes CASSSPGEAFF.

The CDR3 nucleotides are TGTGCCAGCAGCAACAGGGTTTGGGAGCAGTTCTTC. This translates into CASSNRVWEQFF. V gene TRBV7-9 combines with J gene TRBJ2-1; perhaps TRBD1 as D (6 bases). Trimming removed 5 bases at V and 10 bases at J, with 12 bases between. The CDR3 is 12 amino acids. From germline, CDR1 is SEHNR and CDR2 FQNEAQ (reference sequence). Full variable domain (outside the CDR3, taken from reference TRBV7-9 and TRBJ2-1): DTGVSQNPRHKITKRGQNVTFRCDPISEHNRLYWYRQTLGQGPEFLTYFQNEAQLEKSRLLSDRFSAERPKGSFSTLEIQRTEQGDSAMYLCASSNRVWEQFFGPGTRLTVL.

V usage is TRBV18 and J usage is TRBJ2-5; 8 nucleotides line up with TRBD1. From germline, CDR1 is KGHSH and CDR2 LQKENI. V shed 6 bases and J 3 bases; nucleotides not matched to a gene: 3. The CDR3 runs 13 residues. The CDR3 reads CASSTGEEETQYF. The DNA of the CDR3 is TGTGCCAGCTCGACAGGGGAGGAAGAGACCCAGTACTTC.

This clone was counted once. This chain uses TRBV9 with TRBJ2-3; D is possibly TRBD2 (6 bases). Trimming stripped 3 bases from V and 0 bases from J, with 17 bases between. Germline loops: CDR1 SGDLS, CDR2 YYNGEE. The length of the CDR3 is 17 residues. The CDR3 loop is CASSAPTRGSSTDTQYF. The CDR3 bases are TGTGCCAGCAGCGCTCCGACGCGGGGCTCTAGCACAGATACGCAGTATTTT. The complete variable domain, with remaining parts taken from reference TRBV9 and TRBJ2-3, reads DSGVTQTPKHLITATGQRVTLRCSPRSGDLSVYWYQQSLDQGLQFLIQYYNGEERAKGNILERFSAQQFPDLHSELNLSSLELGDSALYFCASSAPTRGSSTDTQYFGPGTRLTVL.

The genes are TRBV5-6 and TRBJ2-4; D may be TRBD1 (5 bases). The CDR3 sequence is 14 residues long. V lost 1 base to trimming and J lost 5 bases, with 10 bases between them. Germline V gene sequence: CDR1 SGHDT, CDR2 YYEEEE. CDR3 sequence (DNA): TGTGCCAGCAGCTTGCAGCAGGGCCAAAACATTCAGTACTTC. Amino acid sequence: CASSLQQGQNIQYF. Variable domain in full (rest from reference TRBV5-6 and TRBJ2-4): DAGVTQSPTHLIKTRGQQVTLRCSPKSGHDTVSWYQQALGQGPQFIFQYYEEEERQRGNFPDRFSGHQFPNYSSELNVNALLLGDSALYLCASSLQQGQNIQYFGAGTRLSVL.

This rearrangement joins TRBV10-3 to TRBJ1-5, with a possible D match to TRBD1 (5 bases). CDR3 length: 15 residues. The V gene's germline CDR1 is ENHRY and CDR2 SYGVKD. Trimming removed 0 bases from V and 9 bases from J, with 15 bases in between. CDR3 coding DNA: TGTGCCATCAGTGAGTCTGTGGGGCCCGAGAGGCCCCAGCATTTT. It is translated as CAISESVGPERPQHF.

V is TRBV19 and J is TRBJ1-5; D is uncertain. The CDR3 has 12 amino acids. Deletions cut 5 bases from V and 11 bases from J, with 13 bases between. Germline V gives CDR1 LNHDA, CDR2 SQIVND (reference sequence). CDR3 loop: CASSPTGLAQHF. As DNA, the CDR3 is TGTGCCAGTAGTCCCACCGGACTGGCCCAGCATTTT. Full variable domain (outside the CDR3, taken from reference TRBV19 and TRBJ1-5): DGGITQSPKYLFRKEGQNVTLSCEQNLNHDAMYWYRQDPGQGLRLIYYSQIVNDFQKGDIAEGYSVSREKKESFPLTVTSAQKNPTAFYLCASSPTGLAQHFGDGTRLSIL.

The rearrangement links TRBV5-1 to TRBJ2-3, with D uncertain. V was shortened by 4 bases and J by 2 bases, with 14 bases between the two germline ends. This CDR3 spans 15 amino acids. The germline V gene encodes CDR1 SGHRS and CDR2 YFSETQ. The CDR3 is CASSPTGDFTDTQYF. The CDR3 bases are TGCGCCAGCAGCCCTACTGGTGACTTCACAGATACGCAGTATTTT. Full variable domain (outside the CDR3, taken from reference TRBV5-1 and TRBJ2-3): KAGVTQTPRYLIKTRGQQVTLSCSPISGHRSVSWYQQTPGQGLQFLFEYFSETQRNKGNFPGRFSGRQFSNSRSEMNVSTLELGDSALYLCASSPTGDFTDTQYFGPGTRLTVL.

The CDR3 here is CASSKGQGLDEQYF. CDR3 coding DNA: TGTGCCAGCAGTAAGGGACAGGGGTTGGACGAGCAGTACTTC. The chain uses TRBV2 and TRBJ2-7; 10 bases match TRBD1. The CDR3 is 14 residues long. With 5 bases clipped from V and 5 bases from J, the junction kept 6 bases outside the gene matches. Germline values: CDR1 SNHLY, CDR2 FYNNEI. The whole variable domain, filled in from reference TRBV2 and TRBJ2-7, reads EPEVTQTPSHQVTQMGQEVILRCVPISNHLYFYWYRQILGQKVEFLVSFYNNEISEKSEIFDDQFSVERPDGSNFTLKIRSTKLEDSAMYFCASSKGQGLDEQYFGPGTRLTVT.

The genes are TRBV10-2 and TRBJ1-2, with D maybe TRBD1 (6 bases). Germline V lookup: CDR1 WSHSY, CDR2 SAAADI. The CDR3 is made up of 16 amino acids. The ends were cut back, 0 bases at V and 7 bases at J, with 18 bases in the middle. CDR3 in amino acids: CASSESIGGRSGGYTF. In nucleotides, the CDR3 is TGCGCCAGCAGTGAGTCGATCGGGGGGCGCTCGGGTGGCTACACCTTC.

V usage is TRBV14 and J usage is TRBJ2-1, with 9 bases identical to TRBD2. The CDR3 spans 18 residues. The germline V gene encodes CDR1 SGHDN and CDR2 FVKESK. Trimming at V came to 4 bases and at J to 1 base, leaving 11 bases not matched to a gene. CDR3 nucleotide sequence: TGTGCCAGCAGCCGCGGGGGGGCTAGCCTGACGTCCTACAATGAGCAGTTCTTC. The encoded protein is CASSRGGASLTSYNEQFF.

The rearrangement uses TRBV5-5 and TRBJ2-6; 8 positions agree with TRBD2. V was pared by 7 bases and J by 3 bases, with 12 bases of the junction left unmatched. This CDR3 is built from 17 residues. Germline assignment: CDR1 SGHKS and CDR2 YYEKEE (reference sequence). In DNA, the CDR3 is TGTGCCAGCGGCCCTAGGGCTAGCGGGTTTGGGGCCAACGTCCTGACTTTC. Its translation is CASGPRASGFGANVLTF. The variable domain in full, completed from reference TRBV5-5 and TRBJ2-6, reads DAGVTQSPTHLIKTRGQQVTLRCSPISGHKSVSWYQQVLGQGPQFIFQYYEKEERGRGNFPDRFSARQFPNYSSELNVNALLLGDSALYLCASGPRASGFGANVLTFGAGSRLTVL.